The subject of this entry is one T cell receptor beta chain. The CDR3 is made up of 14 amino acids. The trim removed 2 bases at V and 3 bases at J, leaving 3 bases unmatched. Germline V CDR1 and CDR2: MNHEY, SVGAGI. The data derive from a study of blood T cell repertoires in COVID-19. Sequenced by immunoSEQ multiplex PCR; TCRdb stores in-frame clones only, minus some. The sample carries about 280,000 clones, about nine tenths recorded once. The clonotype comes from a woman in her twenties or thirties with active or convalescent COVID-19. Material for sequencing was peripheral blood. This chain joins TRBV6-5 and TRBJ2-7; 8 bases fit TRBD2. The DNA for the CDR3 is TGTGCCAGCAGTTACAGCGGGACTAGCTACGAGCAGTACTTC. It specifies CASSYSGTSYEQYF.